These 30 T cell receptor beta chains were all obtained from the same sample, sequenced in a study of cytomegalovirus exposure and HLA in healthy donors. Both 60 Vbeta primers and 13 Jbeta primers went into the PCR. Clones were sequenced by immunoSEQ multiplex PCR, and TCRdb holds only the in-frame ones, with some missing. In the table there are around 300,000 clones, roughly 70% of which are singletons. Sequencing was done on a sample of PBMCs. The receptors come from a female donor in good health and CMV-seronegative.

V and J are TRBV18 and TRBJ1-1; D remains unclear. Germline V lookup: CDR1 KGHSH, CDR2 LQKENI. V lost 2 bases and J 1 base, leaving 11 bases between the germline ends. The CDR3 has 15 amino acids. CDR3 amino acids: CASSPLGAPNTEAFF. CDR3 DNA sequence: TGTGCCAGCTCACCATTGGGAGCCCCGAACACTGAAGCTTTCTTT. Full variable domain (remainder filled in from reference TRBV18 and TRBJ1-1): NAGVMQNPRHLVRRRGQEARLRCSPMKGHSHVYWYRQLPEEGLKFMVYLQKENIIDESGMPKERFSAEFPKEGPSILRIQQVVRGDSAAYFCASSPLGAPNTEAFFGQGTRLTVV.

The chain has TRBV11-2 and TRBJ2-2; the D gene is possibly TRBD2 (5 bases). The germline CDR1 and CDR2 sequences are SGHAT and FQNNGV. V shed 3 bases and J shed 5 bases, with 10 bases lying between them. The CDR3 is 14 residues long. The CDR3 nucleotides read TGTGCCAGCAGCTTCTACAGCGGAACCGGGGAGCTGTTTTTT. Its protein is CASSFYSGTGELFF.

Here the CDR3 DNA reads TGTGCCAGCAATGCAGGGGGCGCCTACGGCTACACCTTC. Translation gives CASNAGGAYGYTF. The chain couples TRBV28 to TRBJ1-2, with 8 positions matching TRBD1. The CDR3 loop spans 13 amino acids. CDR1 is MDHEN and CDR2 is SYDVKM in the germline V gene. V gave up 7 bases and J gave up 8 bases; unmatched junction bases: 9.

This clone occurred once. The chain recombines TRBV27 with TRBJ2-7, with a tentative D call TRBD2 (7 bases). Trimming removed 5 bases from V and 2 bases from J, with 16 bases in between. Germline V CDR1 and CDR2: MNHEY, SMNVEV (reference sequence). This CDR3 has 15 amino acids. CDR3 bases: TGTGCCAGCAGTCCGGGGGGCGGAGAAACCTACGAGCAGTACTTC. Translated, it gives CASSPGGGETYEQYF.

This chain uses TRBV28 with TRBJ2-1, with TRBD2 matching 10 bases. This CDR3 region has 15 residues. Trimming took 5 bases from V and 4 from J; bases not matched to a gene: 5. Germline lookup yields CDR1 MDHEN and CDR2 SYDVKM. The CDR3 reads CASSPLAGEYNEQFF. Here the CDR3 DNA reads TGTGCCAGCAGTCCGCTAGCGGGAGAATACAATGAGCAGTTCTTC.

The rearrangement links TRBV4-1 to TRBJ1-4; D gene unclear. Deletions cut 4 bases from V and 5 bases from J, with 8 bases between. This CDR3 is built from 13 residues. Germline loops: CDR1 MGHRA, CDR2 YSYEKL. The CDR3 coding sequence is TGCGCCAGCAGCCCTTGGGAGAATGAAAAACTGTTTTTT. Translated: CASSPWENEKLFF.

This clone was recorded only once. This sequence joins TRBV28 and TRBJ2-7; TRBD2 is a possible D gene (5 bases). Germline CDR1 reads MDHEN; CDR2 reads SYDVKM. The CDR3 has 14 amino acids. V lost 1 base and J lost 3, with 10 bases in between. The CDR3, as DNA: TGTGCCAGCAGTTTATCCCCCGGGAACTACGAGCAGTACTTC. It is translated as CASSLSPGNYEQYF.

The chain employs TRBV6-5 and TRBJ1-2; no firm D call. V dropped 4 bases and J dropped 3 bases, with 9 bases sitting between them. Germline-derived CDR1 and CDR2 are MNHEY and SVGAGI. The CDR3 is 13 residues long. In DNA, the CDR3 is TGTGCCAGCAGTTGGGGAGACGACTATGGCTACACCTTC. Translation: CASSWGDDYGYTF.

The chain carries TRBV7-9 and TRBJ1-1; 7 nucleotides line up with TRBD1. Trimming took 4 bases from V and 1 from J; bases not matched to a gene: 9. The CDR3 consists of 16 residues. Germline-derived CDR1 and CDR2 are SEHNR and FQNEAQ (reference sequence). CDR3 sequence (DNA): TGTGCCAGCAGCTCCCGGGCCGAGGGGGCGAACACTGAAGCTTTCTTT. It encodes CASSSRAEGANTEAFF.

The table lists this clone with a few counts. The DNA of the CDR3 is TGTGCCAGCAGCTCCCAACCACCGGGACTAGCGGGAAAAGAGACCCAGTACTTC. Translation gives CASSSQPPGLAGKETQYF. The genes are TRBV11-2 and TRBJ2-5; 13 nucleotides line up with TRBD2. In germline, CDR1 is SGHAT, CDR2 FQNNGV. V was clipped by 4 bases and J by 3 bases; unmatched bases: 11. This CDR3 is 18 amino acids long.

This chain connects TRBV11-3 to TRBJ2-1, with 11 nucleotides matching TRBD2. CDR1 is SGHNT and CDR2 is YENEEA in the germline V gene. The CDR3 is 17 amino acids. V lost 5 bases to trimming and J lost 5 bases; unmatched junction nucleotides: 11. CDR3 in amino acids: CASSPRLAGGGNNEQFF. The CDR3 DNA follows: TGTGCCAGCAGCCCCCGTTTAGCGGGAGGGGGCAACAATGAGCAGTTCTTC.

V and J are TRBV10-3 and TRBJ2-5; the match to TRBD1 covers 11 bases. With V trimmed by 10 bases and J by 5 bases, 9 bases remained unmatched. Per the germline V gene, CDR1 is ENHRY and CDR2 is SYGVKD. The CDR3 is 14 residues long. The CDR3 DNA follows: TGTGCCACCTTCCCGGGACAGGGGGTGGAGACCCAGTACTTC. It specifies CATFPGQGVETQYF.

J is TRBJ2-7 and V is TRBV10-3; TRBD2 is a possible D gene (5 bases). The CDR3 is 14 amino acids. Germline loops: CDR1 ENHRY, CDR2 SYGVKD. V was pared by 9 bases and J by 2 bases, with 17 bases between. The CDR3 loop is CAMARYRDPYEQYF. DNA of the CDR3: TGTGCCATGGCCCGATATCGGGATCCCTACGAGCAGTACTTC.

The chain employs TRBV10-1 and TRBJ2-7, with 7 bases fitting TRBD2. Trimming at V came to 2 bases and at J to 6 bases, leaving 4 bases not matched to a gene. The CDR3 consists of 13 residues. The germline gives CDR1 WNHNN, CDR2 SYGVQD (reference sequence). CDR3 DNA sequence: TGCGCCAGCAGTGAGCGCCGGGGGGTCGAGCAGTACTTC. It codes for CASSERRGVEQYF.

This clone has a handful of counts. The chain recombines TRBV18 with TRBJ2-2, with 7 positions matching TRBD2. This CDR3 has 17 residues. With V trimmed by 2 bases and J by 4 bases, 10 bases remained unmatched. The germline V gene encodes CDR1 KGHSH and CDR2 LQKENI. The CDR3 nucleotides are TGTGCCAGCTCACCAGTCTCGTCCGGGAGGAGCACCGGGGAGCTGTTTTTT. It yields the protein CASSPVSSGRSTGELFF.

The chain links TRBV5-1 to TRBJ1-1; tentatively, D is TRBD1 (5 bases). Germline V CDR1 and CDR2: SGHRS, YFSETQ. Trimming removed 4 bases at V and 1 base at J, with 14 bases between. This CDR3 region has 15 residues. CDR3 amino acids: CASSPWVGANTEAFF. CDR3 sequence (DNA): TGCGCCAGCAGCCCCTGGGTAGGGGCGAACACTGAAGCTTTCTTT.

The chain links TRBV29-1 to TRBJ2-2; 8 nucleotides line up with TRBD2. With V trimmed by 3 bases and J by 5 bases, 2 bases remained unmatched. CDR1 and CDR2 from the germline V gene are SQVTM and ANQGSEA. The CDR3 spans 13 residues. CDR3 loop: CSVDGLATGELFF. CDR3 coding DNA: TGCAGCGTTGATGGACTAGCTACCGGGGAGCTGTTTTTT.

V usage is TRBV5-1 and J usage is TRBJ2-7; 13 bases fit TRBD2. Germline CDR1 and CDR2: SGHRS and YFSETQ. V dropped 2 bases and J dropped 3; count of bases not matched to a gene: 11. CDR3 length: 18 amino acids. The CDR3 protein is CASSFISLAGGPIYEQYF. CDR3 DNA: TGCGCCAGCAGCTTTATTTCACTAGCGGGAGGGCCGATCTACGAGCAGTACTTC. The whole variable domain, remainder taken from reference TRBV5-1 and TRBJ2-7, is KAGVTQTPRYLIKTRGQQVTLSCSPISGHRSVSWYQQTPGQGLQFLFEYFSETQRNKGNFPGRFSGRQFSNSRSEMNVSTLELGDSALYLCASSFISLAGGPIYEQYFGPGTRLTVT.

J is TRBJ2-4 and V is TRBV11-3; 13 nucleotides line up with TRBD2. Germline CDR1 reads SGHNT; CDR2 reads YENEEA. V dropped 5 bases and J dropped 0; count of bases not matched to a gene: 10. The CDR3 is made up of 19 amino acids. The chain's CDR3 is CASSPEGTSGNTAKNIQYF. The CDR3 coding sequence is TGTGCCAGCAGCCCAGAAGGGACTAGCGGGAATACAGCCAAAAACATTCAGTACTTC.

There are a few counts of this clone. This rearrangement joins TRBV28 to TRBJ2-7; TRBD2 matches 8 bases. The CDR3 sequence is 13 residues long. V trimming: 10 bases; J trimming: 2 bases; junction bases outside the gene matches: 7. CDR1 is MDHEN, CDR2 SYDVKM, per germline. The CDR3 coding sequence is TGTGCCACCATAGCGGGGCAGACCTACGAGCAGTACTTC. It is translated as CATIAGQTYEQYF.

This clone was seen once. The CDR3 nucleotides read TGTGCCAGCAGCAATCAGCGGGGCTCCTACAATGAGCAGTTCTTC. Protein: CASSNQRGSYNEQFF. The rearrangement links TRBV21-1 to TRBJ2-1; the listed D gene, TRBD2, was not tested against the DNA. TRBV21-1 is described as a pseudogene. CDR3 length: 15 amino acids.

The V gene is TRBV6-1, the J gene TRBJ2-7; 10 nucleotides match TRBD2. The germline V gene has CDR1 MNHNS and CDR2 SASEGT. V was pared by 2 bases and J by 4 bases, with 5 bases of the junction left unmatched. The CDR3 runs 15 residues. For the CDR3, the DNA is TGTGCCAGCAGTGAATATGGACTAGCGGATTACGAGCAGTACTTC. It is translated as CASSEYGLADYEQYF.

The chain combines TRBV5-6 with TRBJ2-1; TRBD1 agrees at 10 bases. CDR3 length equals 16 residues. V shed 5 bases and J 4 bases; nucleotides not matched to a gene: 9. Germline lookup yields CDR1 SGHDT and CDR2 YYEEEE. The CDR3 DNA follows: TGTGCCAGCAGTTCTTCCTGGGGACAGGGGTACAATGAGCAGTTCTTC. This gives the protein CASSSSWGQGYNEQFF.

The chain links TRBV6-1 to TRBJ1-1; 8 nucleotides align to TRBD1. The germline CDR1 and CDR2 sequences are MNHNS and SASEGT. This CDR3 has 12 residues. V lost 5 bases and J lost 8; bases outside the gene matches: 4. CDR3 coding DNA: TGTGCCAGCAGTAGGACAGGGAAAGAAGCTTTCTTT. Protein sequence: CASSRTGKEAFF.

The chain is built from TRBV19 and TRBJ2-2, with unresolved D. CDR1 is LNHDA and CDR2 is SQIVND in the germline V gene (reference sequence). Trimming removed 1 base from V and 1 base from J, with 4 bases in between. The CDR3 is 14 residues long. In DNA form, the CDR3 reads TGTGCCAGTAGTATAGGGCAGAACACCGGGGAGCTGTTTTTT. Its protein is CASSIGQNTGELFF.

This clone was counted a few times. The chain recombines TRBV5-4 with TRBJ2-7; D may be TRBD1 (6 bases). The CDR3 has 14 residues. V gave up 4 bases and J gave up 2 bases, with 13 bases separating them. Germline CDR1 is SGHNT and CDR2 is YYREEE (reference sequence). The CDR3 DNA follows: TGTGCCAGCAGCGGGGCGGACAGTCCCTACGAGCAGTACTTC. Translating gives CASSGADSPYEQYF.

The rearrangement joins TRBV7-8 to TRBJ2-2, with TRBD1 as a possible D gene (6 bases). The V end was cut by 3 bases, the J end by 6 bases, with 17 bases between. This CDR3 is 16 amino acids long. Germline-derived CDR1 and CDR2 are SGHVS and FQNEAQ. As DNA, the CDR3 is TGTGCCAGCAGCTTCCCAGAGACAGGATTGCCCGGGGAGCTGTTTTTT. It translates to CASSFPETGLPGELFF.

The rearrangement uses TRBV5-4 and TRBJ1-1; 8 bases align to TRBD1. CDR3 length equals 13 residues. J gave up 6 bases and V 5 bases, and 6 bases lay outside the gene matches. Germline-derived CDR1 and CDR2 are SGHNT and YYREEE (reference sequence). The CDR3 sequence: CASRLDRGAEAFF. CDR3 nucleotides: TGTGCCAGCAGGTTAGACAGGGGCGCTGAAGCTTTCTTT.

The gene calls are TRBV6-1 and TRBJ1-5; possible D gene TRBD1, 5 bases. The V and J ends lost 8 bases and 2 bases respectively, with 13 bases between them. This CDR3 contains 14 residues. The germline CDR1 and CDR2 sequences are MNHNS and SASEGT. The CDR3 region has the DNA TGTGCCAGCGGGGCGGTGTTGGGCAATCAGCCCCAGCATTTT. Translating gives CASGAVLGNQPQHF.

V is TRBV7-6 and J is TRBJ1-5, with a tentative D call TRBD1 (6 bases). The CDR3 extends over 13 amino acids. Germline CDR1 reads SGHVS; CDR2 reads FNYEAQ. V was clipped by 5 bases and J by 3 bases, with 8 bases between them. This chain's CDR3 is CASSRDNNQPQHF. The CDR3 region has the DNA TGTGCCAGCAGCCGGGACAACAATCAGCCCCAGCATTTT.